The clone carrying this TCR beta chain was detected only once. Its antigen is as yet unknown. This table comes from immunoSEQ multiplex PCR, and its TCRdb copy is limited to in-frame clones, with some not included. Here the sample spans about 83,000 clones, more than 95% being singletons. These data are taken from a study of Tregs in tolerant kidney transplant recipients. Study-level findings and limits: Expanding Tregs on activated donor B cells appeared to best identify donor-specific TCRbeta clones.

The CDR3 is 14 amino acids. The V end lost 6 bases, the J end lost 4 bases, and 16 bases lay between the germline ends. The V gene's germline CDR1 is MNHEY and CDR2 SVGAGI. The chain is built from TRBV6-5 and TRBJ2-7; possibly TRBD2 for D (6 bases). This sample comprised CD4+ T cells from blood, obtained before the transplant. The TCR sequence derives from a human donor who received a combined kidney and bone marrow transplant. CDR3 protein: CASRTQGLRYEQYF. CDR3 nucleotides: TGTGCCAGCAGGACTCAGGGACTCAGATACGAGCAGTACTTC.